This entry features one T cell receptor (beta chain) sequence. Antigen: not known. This sample's time point: week 23, last vaccination. Mutant IDH1 20-mer peptide, at 300 ug, made up each vaccine dose, with topical imiquimod. Each astrocytoma in the donors was new, WHO grade 3 or 4, IDH1-mutant and ATRX-lost. CDR3 length: 14 amino acids. The germline CDR1 and CDR2 sequences are SGHDT and YYEEEE. The V gene lost 4 bases and the J gene lost 6 bases, with 17 bases spanning the gap. The data were obtained in a study of a mutant IDH1 vaccine in newly diagnosed glioma. Study at large: Patients received eight vaccinations in weeks 1, 3, 5, 7, 11, 15, 19, 23. Treated patients, averaging about 40 years, were about 60% male and roughly 38% female. Points from the study as a whole: Of all patients, approximately 93% showed vaccine-induced immune responses.

The data were produced by immunoSEQ multiplex PCR, yet TCRdb's version contains in-frame clones alone and is incomplete. The sample holds 77,000 or so clones; roughly 85% are singletons and the top ten take approximately 0.8%. The sequences come from PBMCs, collected from a glioma patient whose treatment included an IDH1 peptide vaccine. The TCR sequence derives from a woman in her forties or fifties with glioma. The V gene is TRBV5-6, the J gene TRBJ2-7; possibly TRBD1 for D (6 bases). The CDR3 region has the DNA TGTGCCAGCAGCCAACCCAGGGGATTCGGCGAGCAGTACTTC. Residues: CASSQPRGFGEQYF. Full variable domain (missing parts from reference TRBV5-6 and TRBJ2-7): DAGVTQSPTHLIKTRGQQVTLRCSPKSGHDTVSWYQQALGQGPQFIFQYYEEEERQRGNFPDRFSGHQFPNYSSELNVNALLLGDSALYLCASSQPRGFGEQYFGPGTRLTVT.